The following is a TCR beta chain sequence with its context. What it binds is unknown. Barcoded TCR alpha and TCR beta cDNA libraries with UMIs came from 5'RACE using constant-segment primers. MiXCR was run by TCRdb on the 5' RACE reads, yielding one entry per CDR3 protein. The repertoire holds about 390,000 distinct CDR3 sequences, with 16% as singletons. The record originates from a study of T-cell memory formation after mild COVID-19. On the study more broadly: For the most part, TCR clusters were specific to one donor.

Study-wide results and limits: The appearance of some responding clones in pre-infection memory suggested that cross-reactive memory joined.

Trimming stripped 7 bases from V and 2 bases from J, with 6 bases between. This CDR3 has 12 amino acids. In germline, CDR1 is LNHNV, CDR2 YYDKDF (reference sequence). The gene calls are TRBV15 and TRBJ1-5, with unresolved D. The source material was PBMCs or a T cell subset sorted from them (not recorded which). The sequence was obtained from a man between 18 and 35 years old who had mild COVID-19 (a few samples of this study predate the infection). Cell type and time point are not known. The CDR3 loop reads CATTRGNQPQHF. CDR3 nucleotide sequence: TGTGCCACCACCCGTGGCAATCAGCCCCAGCATTTT. Looking up the rest from reference TRBV15 and TRBJ1-5 gives the full variable domain: DAMVIQNPRYQVTQFGKPVTLSCSQTLNHNVMYWYQQKSSQAPKLLFHYYDKDFNNEADTPDNFQSRRPNTSFCFLDIRSPGLGDTAMYLCATTRGNQPQHFGDGTRLSIL.